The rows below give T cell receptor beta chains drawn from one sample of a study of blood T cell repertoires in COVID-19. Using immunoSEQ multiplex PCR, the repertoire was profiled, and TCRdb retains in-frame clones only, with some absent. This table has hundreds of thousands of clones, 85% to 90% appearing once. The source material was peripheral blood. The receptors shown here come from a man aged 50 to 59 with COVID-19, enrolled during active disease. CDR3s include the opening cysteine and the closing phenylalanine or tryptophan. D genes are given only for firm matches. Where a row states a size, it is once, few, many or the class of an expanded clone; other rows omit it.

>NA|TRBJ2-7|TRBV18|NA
CASSPVAGANYEQYF
TGTGCCAGCTCACCGGTGGCAGGGGCTAACTACGAGCAGTACTTC
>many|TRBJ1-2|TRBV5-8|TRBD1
CASSFGQGLYYGYTF
TGTGCCAGCAGCTTTGGACAGGGCCTCTACTATGGCTACACCTTC
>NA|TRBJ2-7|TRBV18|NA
CASSPNGGASYEQYF
TGTGCCAGCTCACCAAATGGGGGGGCATCCTACGAGCAGTACTTC
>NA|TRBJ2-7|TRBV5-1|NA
CASSFAWQATYEQYF
TGCGCCAGCAGCTTTGCTTGGCAGGCGACCTACGAGCAGTACTTC
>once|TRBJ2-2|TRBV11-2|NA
CASSLNGFDTGELFF
TGTGCCAGCAGCTTAAACGGGTTCGACACCGGGGAGCTGTTTTTT
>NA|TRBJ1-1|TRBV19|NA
CASPQGNEAFF
TGTGCCAGCCCTCAGGGTAATGAAGCTTTCTTT
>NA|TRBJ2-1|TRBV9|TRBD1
CASSVGTGVEYNEQFF
TGTGCCAGCAGCGTAGGGACAGGGGTCGAGTACAATGAGCAGTTCTTC
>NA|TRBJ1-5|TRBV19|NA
CASSIQGWQPQHF
TGTGCCAGTAGTATCCAGGGGTGGCAGCCCCAGCATTTT
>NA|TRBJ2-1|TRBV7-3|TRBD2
CASSLTGLGNEQFF
TGTGCCAGCAGCTTAACGGGACTAGGCAATGAGCAGTTCTTC
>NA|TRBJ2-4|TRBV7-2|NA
CASSLGARSKNIQYF
TGTGCCAGCAGCTTAGGGGCCCGGTCTAAAAACATTCAGTACTTC
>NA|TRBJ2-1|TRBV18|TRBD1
CASSLDRGTNNEQFF
TGTGCCAGCTCCCTGGACAGGGGGACGAACAATGAGCAGTTCTTC
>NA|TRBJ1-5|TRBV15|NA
CATRDGGMVQPQHF
TGTGCCACCAGGGACGGAGGGATGGTTCAGCCCCAGCATTTT
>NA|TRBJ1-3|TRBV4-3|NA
CASSQESPGTRNTIYF
TGCGCCAGCAGCCAAGAGAGCCCCGGCACTAGAAACACCATATATTTT
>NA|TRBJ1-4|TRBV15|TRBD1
CATSREFPDRADATNEKLFF
TGTGCCACCAGCAGAGAATTTCCGGACAGGGCTGATGCAACTAATGAAAAACTGTTTTTT
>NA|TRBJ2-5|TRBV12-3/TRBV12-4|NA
CASTLTAQETQYF
TGTGCCAGCACCCTGACAGCTCAAGAGACCCAGTACTTC